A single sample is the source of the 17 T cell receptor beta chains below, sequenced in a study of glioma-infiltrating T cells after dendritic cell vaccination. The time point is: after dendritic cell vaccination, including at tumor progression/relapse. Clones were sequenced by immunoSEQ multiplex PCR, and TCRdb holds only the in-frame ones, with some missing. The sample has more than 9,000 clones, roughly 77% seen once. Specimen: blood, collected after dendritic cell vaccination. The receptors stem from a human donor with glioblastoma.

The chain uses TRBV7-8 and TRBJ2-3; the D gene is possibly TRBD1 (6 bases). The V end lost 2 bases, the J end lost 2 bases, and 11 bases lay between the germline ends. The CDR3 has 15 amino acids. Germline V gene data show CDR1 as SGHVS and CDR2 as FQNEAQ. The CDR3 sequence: CASSLLHRDTDTQYF. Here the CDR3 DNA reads TGTGCCAGCAGCTTATTGCACAGGGACACAGATACGCAGTATTTT.

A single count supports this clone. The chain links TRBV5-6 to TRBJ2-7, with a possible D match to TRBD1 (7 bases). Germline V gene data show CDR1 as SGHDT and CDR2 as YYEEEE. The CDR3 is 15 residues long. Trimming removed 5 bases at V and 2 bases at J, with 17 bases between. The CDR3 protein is CASRFGGTATYEQYF. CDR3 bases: TGTGCCAGCAGGTTCGGCGGGACAGCAACCTACGAGCAGTACTTC.

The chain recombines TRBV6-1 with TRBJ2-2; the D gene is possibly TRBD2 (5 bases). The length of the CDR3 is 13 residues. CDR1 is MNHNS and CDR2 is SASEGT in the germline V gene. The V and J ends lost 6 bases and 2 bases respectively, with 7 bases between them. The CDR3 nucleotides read TGTGCCAGCAGGGAGGTAAACACCGGGGAGCTGTTTTTT. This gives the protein CASREVNTGELFF.

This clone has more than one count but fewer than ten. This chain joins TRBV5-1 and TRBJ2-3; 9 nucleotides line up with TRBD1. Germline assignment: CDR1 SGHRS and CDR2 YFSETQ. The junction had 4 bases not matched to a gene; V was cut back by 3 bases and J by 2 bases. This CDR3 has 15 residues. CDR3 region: CASSWGDRDTDTQYF. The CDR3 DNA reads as TGCGCCAGCAGCTGGGGGGACAGGGACACAGATACGCAGTATTTT.

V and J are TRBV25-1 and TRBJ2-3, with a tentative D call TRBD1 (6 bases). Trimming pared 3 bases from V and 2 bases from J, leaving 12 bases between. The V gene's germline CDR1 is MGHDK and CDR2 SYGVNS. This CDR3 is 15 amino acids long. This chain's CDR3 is CASSDRQEYTDTQYF. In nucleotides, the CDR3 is TGTGCCAGCAGTGACCGACAGGAATACACAGATACGCAGTATTTT.

CDR3 coding DNA: TGTGCCAGCAGCTTTCTCGGAGCGCGGTACGAGCAGTACTTC. This codes for CASSFLGARYEQYF. This rearrangement joins TRBV7-2 to TRBJ2-7; no definite D call. V was cut by 3 bases and J by 4 bases, with 13 bases left in between. Germline lookup yields CDR1 SGHTA and CDR2 FQGNSA. The CDR3 is made up of 14 amino acids.

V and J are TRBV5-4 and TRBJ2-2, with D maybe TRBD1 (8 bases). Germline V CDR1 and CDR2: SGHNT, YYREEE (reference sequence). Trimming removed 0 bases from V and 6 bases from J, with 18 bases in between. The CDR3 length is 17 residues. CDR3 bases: TGTGCCAGCAGCTTGGCGGCGGGGGCAGGGGGCGCCGGGGAGCTGTTTTTT. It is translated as CASSLAAGAGGAGELFF.

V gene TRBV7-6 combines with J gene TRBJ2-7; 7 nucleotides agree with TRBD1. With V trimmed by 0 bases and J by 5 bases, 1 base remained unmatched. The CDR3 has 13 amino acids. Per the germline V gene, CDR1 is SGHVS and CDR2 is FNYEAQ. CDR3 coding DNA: TGTGCCAGCAGCTTAGCGCAGGGGGACGAGCAGTACTTC. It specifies CASSLAQGDEQYF.

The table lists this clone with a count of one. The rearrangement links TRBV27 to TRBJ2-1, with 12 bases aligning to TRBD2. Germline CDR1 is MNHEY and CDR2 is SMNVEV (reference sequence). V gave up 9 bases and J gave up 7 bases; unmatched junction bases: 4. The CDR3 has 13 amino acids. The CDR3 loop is CARGLAGHNEQFF. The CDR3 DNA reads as TGTGCCAGGGGACTAGCGGGTCATAATGAGCAGTTCTTC.

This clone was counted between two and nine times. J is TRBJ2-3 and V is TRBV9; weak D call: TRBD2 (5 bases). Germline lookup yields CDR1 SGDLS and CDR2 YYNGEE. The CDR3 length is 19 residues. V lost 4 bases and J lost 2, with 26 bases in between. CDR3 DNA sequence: TGTGCCAGCAGCCCCCGGTATTTGAGGACTCTCCCACCCACAGATACGCAGTATTTT. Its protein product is CASSPRYLRTLPPTDTQYF.

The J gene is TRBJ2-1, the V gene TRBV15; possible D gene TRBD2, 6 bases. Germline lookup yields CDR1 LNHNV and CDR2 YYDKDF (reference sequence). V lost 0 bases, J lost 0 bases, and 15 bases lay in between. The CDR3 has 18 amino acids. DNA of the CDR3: TGTGCCACCAGCAGAGATGAGGGAGGCGGAAGCTCCTACAATGAGCAGTTCTTC. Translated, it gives CATSRDEGGGSSYNEQFF.

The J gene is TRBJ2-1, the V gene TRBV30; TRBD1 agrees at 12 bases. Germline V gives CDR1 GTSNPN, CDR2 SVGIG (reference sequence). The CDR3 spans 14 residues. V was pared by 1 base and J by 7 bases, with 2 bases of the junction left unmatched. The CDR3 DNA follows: TGTGCCTGGAGTGAGGGACAGGGGGCAAATGAGCAGTTCTTC. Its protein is CAWSEGQGANEQFF.

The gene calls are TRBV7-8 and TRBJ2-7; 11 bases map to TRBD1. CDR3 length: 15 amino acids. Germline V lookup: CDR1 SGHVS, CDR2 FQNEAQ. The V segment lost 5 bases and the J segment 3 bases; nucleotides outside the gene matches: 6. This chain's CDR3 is CASSLEGQGVYEQYF. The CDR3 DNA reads TGTGCCAGCAGCCTAGAGGGACAGGGGGTCTACGAGCAGTACTTC. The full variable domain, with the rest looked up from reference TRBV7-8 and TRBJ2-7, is GAGVSQSPRYKVAKRGQDVALRCDPISGHVSLFWYQQALGQGPEFLTYFQNEAQLDKSGLPSDRFFAERPEGSVSTLKIQRTQQEDSAVYLCASSLEGQGVYEQYFGPGTRLTVT.

The CDR3: CASTPDSLSYEQYF. CDR3 bases: TGCGCCAGCACCCCTGACAGCCTCAGCTACGAGCAGTACTTC. The V and J genes are TRBV5-1 and TRBJ2-7, with a tentative D call TRBD1 (5 bases). From germline, CDR1 is SGHRS and CDR2 YFSETQ. The CDR3 loop spans 14 amino acids. With 6 bases removed from V and 3 bases from J, the gap between germline ends came to 16 bases.

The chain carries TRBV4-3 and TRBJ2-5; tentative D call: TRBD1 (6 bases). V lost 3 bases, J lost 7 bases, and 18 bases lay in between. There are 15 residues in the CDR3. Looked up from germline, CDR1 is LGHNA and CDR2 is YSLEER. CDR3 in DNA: TGCGCCAGCAGCCATGACGACAGGACGTCTGGGACCCAGTACTTC. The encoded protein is CASSHDDRTSGTQYF.

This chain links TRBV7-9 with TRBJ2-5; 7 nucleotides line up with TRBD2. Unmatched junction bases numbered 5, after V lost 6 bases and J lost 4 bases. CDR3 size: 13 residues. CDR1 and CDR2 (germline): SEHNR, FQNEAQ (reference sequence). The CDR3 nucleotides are TGTGCCAGCAGGAGGGAGGGTGGAGAGACCCAGTACTTC. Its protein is CASRREGGETQYF.

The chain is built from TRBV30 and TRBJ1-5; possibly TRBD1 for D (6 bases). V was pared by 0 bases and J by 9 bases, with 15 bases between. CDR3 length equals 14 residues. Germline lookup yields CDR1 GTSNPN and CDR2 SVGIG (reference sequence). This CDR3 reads CAWSVGGNARPQHF. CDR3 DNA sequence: TGTGCCTGGAGTGTAGGGGGTAATGCTCGGCCCCAGCATTTT.